The present T cell receptor (beta chain) was sequenced within a study of blood T cell repertoires in COVID-19. The table lists this clone with a count of one. One end of the junction fails to match germline, which may point to a read error. This table comes from immunoSEQ multiplex PCR, and its TCRdb copy is limited to in-frame clones, with some not included. The sample has some 330,000 clones, over 75% seen once. This CDR3 spans 14 amino acids. The germline V gene encodes CDR1 SGHAT and CDR2 FQNNGV. The chain links TRBV11-2 to TRBJ2-5, with TRBD2 matching 9 bases. This clonotype was sampled from a man in his forties in a cohort exposed to, infected with or recovered from COVID-19 (not recorded which). The sequencing sample was made of PBMCs or T cells enriched from blood (not recorded which). DNA for the CDR3: TGTGCCAGCACCTTAGGGCTAGCGGGGGAGACCCAGTACTTC. It encodes CASTLGLAGETQYF.